This T cell receptor (beta chain) stems from a study of T cells in Graves' hyperthyroidism and ophthalmopathy. TCR beta CDR3 sequences were amplified from RNA transcripts. The TCR CDR3 was amplified in a first-round RT-PCR using the HTBI primer set. From the multiplex PCR reads, TCRdb called clonotypes with MiXCR, one entry per CDR3 protein. Of 730,000 or so distinct CDR3 sequences detected, 15% to 20% appear once; the ten largest clones hold approximately 16%. This clonotype has a handful of counts. The CDR3 extends over 20 amino acids. V lost 1 base and J 1 base, leaving 25 bases between the germline ends. Germline loops: CDR1 SEHNR, CDR2 FQNEAQ (reference sequence).

This chain joins TRBV7-9 and TRBJ1-1, with D perhaps TRBD1 (5 bases). The source of this sequence is a woman in her 50s with Graves' hyperthyroidism that later progressed to Graves' ophthalmopathy. Sequenced material: blood. In nucleotides, the CDR3 is TGTGCCAGCAGCTTAGTAGTACCGGGACTCCCCCCGGGTAGGAACACTGAAGCTTTCTTT. This gives the protein CASSLVVPGLPPGRNTEAFF.